Sequencing of this T cell receptor (beta chain) was carried out in a study of OX40 agonist ivuxolimab in advanced cancers. Turning to the study itself: Ivuxolimab, an agonist antibody against OX40 (CD134), was given to patients. Patients with hepatocellular carcinoma, melanoma, renal cell or head and neck cancer made up the dose-escalation patients.

A note on this clone: Its antigen is unidentified.

Points from the study as a whole: Among the lowest peripheral clonal expansion occurred in 0.1-3.0 mg/kg partial responders.

The V end was cut by 0 bases, the J end by 3 bases, with 14 bases between. The CDR3 spans 16 residues. Per the germline V gene, CDR1 is MNHNS and CDR2 is SASEGT. Clones were sequenced by immunoSEQ multiplex PCR, and TCRdb holds only the in-frame ones, with some missing. This table has some 70,000 clones, approximately 90% appearing once. The specimen was CD4+ or CD8+ T cells sorted from blood, collected in a trial of the OX40 agonist ivuxolimab. The receptor's source is an adult with an advanced solid tumor such as melanoma, head and neck, liver or kidney cancer. The chain carries TRBV6-1 and TRBJ1-2, with D possibly being TRBD1 (5 bases). The CDR3 loop reads CASSEATIWDDYGYTF. In DNA, the CDR3 is TGTGCCAGCAGTGAAGCTACGATCTGGGACGACTATGGCTACACCTTC.